The rows below give T cell receptor beta chains drawn from one sample of a study of OX40 agonist ivuxolimab in advanced cancers. Produced via immunoSEQ multiplex PCR; TCRdb's table is partial and in-frame only. The repertoire consists of tens of thousands of clones, with around 86% occurring once and the leading ten covering 0.95% to 1.4%. This sample comprised CD4+ or CD8+ T cells sorted from blood, obtained in a trial of the OX40 agonist ivuxolimab. The receptor set was obtained from an adult with an advanced solid tumor such as melanoma, head and neck, liver or kidney cancer. Both conserved end residues are part of each CDR3. The D gene is left open where the match is weak. Size is omitted from some rows. Given values are once, few, many or a class for expanded clones.

D gene,clone size,J gene,V gene,CDR3 protein,CDR3 DNA
NA,NA,TRBJ1-5,TRBV4-2,CASSPGQGGMPQHF,TGTGCCAGCAGCCCCGGTCAGGGCGGCATGCCCCAGCATTTT
TRBD2,NA,TRBJ2-3,TRBV27,CASTRLAGGADTQYF,TGTGCCAGCACCCGACTAGCGGGAGGGGCAGATACGCAGTATTTT
TRBD2,NA,TRBJ2-3,TRBV5-5,CASSSATSGRGTQYF,TGTGCCAGCAGCTCCGCGACTAGCGGGAGAGGTACGCAGTATTTT
NA,NA,TRBJ2-1,TRBV10-3,CAISSSGLHSNEQFF,TGTGCCATCAGTTCCTCGGGACTCCATTCCAATGAGCAGTTCTTC
NA,NA,TRBJ1-5,TRBV18,CASSPLRGNQPQHF,TGTGCCAGCTCACCTCTCCGAGGCAATCAGCCCCAGCATTTT
NA,NA,TRBJ2-3,TRBV9,CASSVGDTTDTQYF,TGTGCCAGCAGCGTAGGGGACACGACAGATACGCAGTATTTT
NA,NA,TRBJ2-6,TRBV6-1,CASSVQQGSGANVLTF,TGTGCCAGCAGTGTCCAACAGGGCTCCGGGGCCAACGTCCTGACTTTC
NA,NA,TRBJ2-1,TRBV11-3,CASSGTGEQFF,TGTGCCAGCAGCGGAACGGGGGAGCAGTTCTTC
TRBD1,NA,TRBJ1-2,TRBV28,CASSQPGTGADGYTF,TGTGCCAGCAGTCAACCTGGGACAGGGGCGGATGGCTACACCTTC
NA,NA,TRBJ1-1,TRBV4-2,CASSQVTGDTEAFF,TGTGCCAGCAGCCAAGTCACCGGGGACACTGAAGCTTTCTTT
TRBD2,NA,TRBJ2-5,TRBV19,CASSIEGTGLAGARHKETQYF,TGTGCCAGTAGTATCGAGGGGACGGGACTAGCGGGAGCCCGCCACAAAGAGACCCAGTACTTC
TRBD2,NA,TRBJ2-6,TRBV6-6,CASSKKGGAGANVLTF,TGTGCCAGCAGTAAAAAGGGAGGGGCCGGGGCCAACGTCCTGACTTTC
TRBD2,NA,TRBJ2-2,TRBV5-1,CASSFSGTNTGELFF,TGCGCCAGCAGCTTTAGCGGGACTAACACCGGGGAGCTGTTTTTT
NA,NA,TRBJ2-2,TRBV27,CASRGRADGELFF,TGTGCCAGCAGAGGCAGGGCTGACGGGGAGCTGTTTTTT
TRBD1,NA,TRBJ2-7,TRBV28,CASSGSGTGVYEQYF,TGTGCCAGCAGTGGCTCCGGGACAGGAGTCTACGAGCAGTACTTC
NA,NA,TRBJ2-1,TRBV7-8,CASSLLQGQFF,TGTGCCAGCAGCTTACTGCAGGGGCAGTTCTTC
TRBD1,NA,TRBJ1-2,TRBV2,CAGHRDRSNYGYTF,TGTGCCGGACATCGGGACAGATCGAACTATGGCTACACCTTC
TRBD2,few,TRBJ2-5,TRBV4-2,CASSPVETSGSYGETQYF,TGTGCCAGCAGCCCCGTCGAGACTAGCGGTTCCTACGGGGAGACCCAGTACTTC
TRBD1,NA,TRBJ1-2,TRBV7-2,CASSWDRGRGYTF,TGTGCCAGCAGCTGGGACAGGGGCAGAGGCTACACCTTC
TRBD1,NA,TRBJ2-5,TRBV28,CASSWGRGQKETQYF,TGTGCCAGCAGTTGGGGCAGGGGGCAAAAAGAGACCCAGTACTTC
NA,NA,TRBJ2-3,TRBV28,CASSSRVEDTQYF,TGTGCCAGCAGTTCCAGGGTGGAGGATACGCAGTATTTT
TRBD1,NA,TRBJ2-7,TRBV19,CASRTGTGDHEQYF,TGTGCCAGTAGAACCGGGACAGGGGACCACGAGCAGTACTTC